The clone carrying this TCR beta chain was counted many times. These data originate in a study of CD8 T cells in ankylosing spondylitis. V was shortened by 7 bases and J by 0 bases, with 14 bases between the two germline ends. The CDR3 runs 15 residues. Looked up from germline, CDR1 is SNHLY and CDR2 is FYNNEI. Making use of molecular barcodes, quantitative 5'-RACE generated TCR beta libraries. TCRdb re-called the 5' RACE reads through MiXCR, storing one row per CDR3 protein. The sample shows more than 300,000 distinct CDR3 sequences, approximately 10% of them seen only once. The rearrangement uses TRBV2 and TRBJ2-3, with D perhaps TRBD2 (5 bases). The clonotype originates from a female donor with ankylosing spondylitis or in good health (not recorded which). The source material was blood, either unsorted or a sorted T cell fraction (not recorded which). The CDR3 DNA follows: TGTGCCAGCACCTCGAGGGCTGCTAGCACAGATACGCAGTATTTT. This translates into CASTSRAASTDTQYF.